Given below is one T cell receptor (beta chain) in context. This entry comes from a study of blood T cell repertoires in COVID-19. Across the study: Samples of COVID-19 (acute and convalescent) were obtained from the United States, Italy and Spain. PBMCs, B-cell-depleted T cells, or T cells were the source of the cDNA or gDNA that made up the material.

In the study's own analysis: Amplification with reference gene primers provided the estimates of nucleated cell counts. Produced via immunoSEQ multiplex PCR; TCRdb's table is partial and in-frame only. That table gives V, J and clone size, and the DNA gave D and trimming. The repertoire includes roughly 230,000 clones, 90% of them detected once, and under 2.5% sits in the top ten. Seattle cases were enrolled at active infection and followed longitudinally. Specimen: peripheral blood. The source is a woman aged 60-70 years with COVID-19, enrolled during active disease.

The CDR3: CASSSGLAGSNEQFF. CDR3 DNA sequence: TGTGCCAGCAGCTCGGGACTAGCGGGGAGCAATGAGCAGTTCTTC. The V and J genes are TRBV27 and TRBJ2-1; 13 nucleotides align to TRBD2. CDR1 MNHEY and CDR2 SMNVEV come from the germline V gene (reference sequence). With V trimmed by 6 bases and J by 6 bases, 5 bases remained unmatched. CDR3 length equals 15 residues.